The sequence of this TCR beta chain was determined in a study of T cell repertoires in cytomegalovirus infection. Using its own MiXCR run on the reads, TCRdb lists one record per CDR3 protein. The repertoire includes a few hundred thousand distinct CDR3 sequences, more than 15% of them detected once, and roughly 50% sits in the top ten. The sample holds a few counts of this clonotype. CDR3 length equals 15 residues. J gave up 4 bases and V 0 bases, and 5 bases lay outside the gene matches. The germline V gene encodes CDR1 SGHRS and CDR2 YFSETQ. The sample was CD8+ T cells from PBMCs. This receptor was obtained from a human donor in good health (CMV status not recorded). Some clones in this sample may be carry-over from other donors' samples. The rearrangement uses TRBV5-1 and TRBJ2-7; 9 nucleotides line up with TRBD1. CDR3 DNA: TGCGCCAGCAGCTTGGATACAGGGGGCTTTTACGAGCAGTACTTC. As protein: CASSLDTGGFYEQYF.